This T cell receptor beta chain was sequenced during a study of shared clonotypes between healthy human individuals (dated by TCRdb to 2018 to 2020). About the full investigation: The cohort included a few men and two women between 18 and 49 years of age. To estimate repertoire size and how much clonotype sharing occurs between individuals, the study deeply sequenced the blood TCR repertoires of several healthy adults. For each donor, CD4 naive and CD4 memory were each run on three plates, CD8 naive on two plates, and CD8 memory on one plate. Per donor, leukapheresis produced somewhere between about 0.9 and 9 billion PBMCs. Libraries were prepared and TCR repertoires were sequenced by different laboratories using diverse techniques, in order to increase sequencing depth and limit assay-specific biases.

What the work shows at the level of the full study, not this receptor alone: Even with the large sequencing depth, rarefaction of the sorted-subset datasets indicated that sequencing was incomplete. Based on pairwise subsampling, the degree of clonotype sharing among donors was expected to be affected by sequencing depth. Clonotypes shared by all four sorted-subset donors showed higher generation probabilities than non-shared clonotypes. Because the study included a small number of donors, the genetic and exposure-history diversity represented was limited. When a handful of donors were compared, the shared fraction of clonotypes was roughly 4.8% for naive CD4, around 4% for naive CD8, more than 2% for memory CD4, and 0.4% for memory CD8. Larger estimated clonotype richness was generally found for naive subsets than for memory subsets. Sampling was restricted to blood, and TCR repertoires in tissues likely differ from the TCR repertoires found in blood.

From the cysteine through the phenylalanine, the CDR3 covers 16 amino acids. Only the CDR3 DNA stays, 48 bases, in frame from base 1. The V end gives up 0 bases and the J end 0 bases, leaving 3 bases in the junction not matched to a gene. In the germline V gene, CDR1 corresponds to SGHRS and CDR2 to YFSETQ. TCR CDR3 regions were amplified from genomic DNA by multiplex PCR using the deep immunoSEQ assay. Genomic DNA extracted from each cell subset was distributed evenly over all wells of several immunoSEQ 96-well plates, and each plate served as one replicate. For sorted subsets, roughly 200 ng of genomic DNA, equivalent to some 30,000 T cell genomes, went into each replicate PCR. The purified libraries were quantified using a Qubit 3.0 fluorometer, sized with a Bioanalyzer 2100, and then quantified again using the KAPA Library Quantification kit. Every immunoSEQ 96-well plate was sequenced on a separate single-read 150-cycle Illumina NextSeq 550 flow cell. On the authors' methods: Because the immunoSEQ output included only junctional sequences and no quality scores, the filtering could not be the same as the filtering used for full-length reads. To assign V/J genes and CDR3, sequences were annotated against IMGT germline references using PyIR, a Python wrapper for IgBLAST v1.9. Any read was removed if the V/J assignment was weak (E-value above 1e-6), the CDR3 was missing, or the read contained stop codons, out-of-frame junctions, or ambiguous translated residues. V3J clonotypes were defined as sequences sharing an identical inferred V gene, J gene, and CDR3 amino acid sequence. To compute the percentage overlap between repertoires, the number of shared unique clonotypes was divided by the size of the smaller repertoire. Richness of each repertoire was evaluated using RTK rarefaction, the Chao1 estimator, and Recon v2.1 estimates of unobserved clonotypes. OLGA was used to compute generation probabilities for all TCRbeta clonotypes that the gDNA method yielded from a handful of donors. TCRdb mirrors the immuneACCESS table, restricted to in-frame sequences. Some clones are absent from its copies; in checked studies, under half trace to an unresolved V gene, and the reason for the others is unknown. That table supplies the V and J calls and clone size; D and trimming were determined from the DNA. The sample contains under 850,000 clones, around 70% of them found a single time. Roughly 1.8% of the sample comes from the top ten.

Notes on this clone: Its antigen specificity is not known. No base quality information exists; no much larger clone differs at one position.

The donors were healthy, HIV-negative adults with no recently reported acute infections or vaccinations. All donors were Caucasian adults living in Nashville, Tennessee, USA. CD4+ T cells were enriched by magnetic negative selection; naive cells were then positively selected on CD45RA, and the negative fraction formed the memory subset. Blood was collected by leukapheresis, and PBMCs were isolated by Ficoll-Histopaque density gradient centrifugation and then cryopreserved in liquid nitrogen vapor phase. Analytical flow cytometry was used to check the purity and quantity of every magnetically sorted T cell population. Genomic DNA was isolated from every sorted fraction and measured by UV absorbance on a Nanodrop 2000c.

Recombination connected TRBV5-1 to TRBJ2-3, and 8 junction bases match TRBD1. The sequencing sample was made of memory CD4+ T cells sorted from blood. In the paper's terms, the cell subset or site label means: CD45RA-negative fraction. The source of this sequence is a woman aged 30 to 39 in good health. Here the CDR3 is given as CASSLAGGFSTDTQYF. The nucleotide sequence is TGCGCCAGCAGCTTGGCAGGGGGCTTTAGCACAGATACGCAGTATTTT.